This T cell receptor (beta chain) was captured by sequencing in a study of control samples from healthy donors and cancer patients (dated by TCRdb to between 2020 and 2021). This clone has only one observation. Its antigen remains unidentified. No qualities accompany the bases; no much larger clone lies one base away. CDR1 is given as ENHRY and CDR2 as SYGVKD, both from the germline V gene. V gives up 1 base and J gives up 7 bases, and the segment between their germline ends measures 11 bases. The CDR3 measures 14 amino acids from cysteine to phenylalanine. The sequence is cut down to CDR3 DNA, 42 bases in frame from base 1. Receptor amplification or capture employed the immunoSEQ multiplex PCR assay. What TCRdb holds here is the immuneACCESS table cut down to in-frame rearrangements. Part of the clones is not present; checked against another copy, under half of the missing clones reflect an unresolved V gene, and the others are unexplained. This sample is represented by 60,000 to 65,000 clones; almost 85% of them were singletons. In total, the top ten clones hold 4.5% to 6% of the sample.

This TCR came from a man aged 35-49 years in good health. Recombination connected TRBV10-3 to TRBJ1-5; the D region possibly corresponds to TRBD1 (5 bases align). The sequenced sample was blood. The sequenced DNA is TGTGCCATCAGTGAGTTCGGTCAGGGCCAGCCCCAGCATTTT. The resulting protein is CAISEFGQGQPQHF.